Described below is a single T cell receptor beta chain sequence and its context. Its specific antigen is unknown. One base away there is no much larger clone; base qualities are not given. In the germline V gene, CDR1 corresponds to SGHTA and CDR2 to FQGTGA. The CDR3 measures 17 amino acids from cysteine to phenylalanine. Left in the record is the CDR3 DNA by itself, 51 bases read in frame from the first base. The trim is 4 bases for V and 2 bases for J, with a gap of 19 bases between the germline ends. The sample comes from a study of OX40 agonist ivuxolimab in advanced cancers. Concerning the study at large: The costimulatory receptor OX40 (CD134) was targeted by ivuxolimab, a fully human IgG2 agonistic monoclonal antibody. Intravenous ivuxolimab was administered to patients every 2 weeks at six dose levels: 0.01, 0.1, 0.3, 1.5, 3 and 10 mg/kg. Of the approximately 50 dose-escalation patients, hepatocellular carcinoma was present in about 20, melanoma in around 15, renal cell carcinoma in 9 and head and neck cancer in 9. Partial responses were achieved by three dose-escalation patients, of whom one had hepatocellular carcinoma and two had cutaneous melanoma. Patients were allowed to have had prior anti-PD-1, anti-PD-L1 or anti-CTLA-4 therapy, and around 40% of the dose-escalation patients had previously received checkpoint inhibitors. In the dose-escalation cohort, 82.7% of patients were male, and the mean age was around 65 years with a range of roughly 23 to 90. The monotherapy dose-escalation portion (N of about 50 patients) of the phase I ivuxolimab trial is reported in the paper. Peripheral TCRbeta sequencing aimed to test whether ivuxolimab altered TCR sequence diversity and caused clonal T-cell expansion. Broader findings and caveats from the paper: At doses of 0.1 to 3.0 mg/kg, clonal expansion of both CD4+ and CD8+ T cells in blood was seen between baseline and week 6. The antigen specificity of the peripheral T cells that underwent clonal expansion was not determined. After ivuxolimab, more expanded clones were found on average in CD8+ T cells than in CD4+ T cells. In the 0.1-3.0 mg/kg groups, partial responders were among the patients with the lowest normalized peripheral clonal expansion, particularly in CD8+ T cells. Low levels of normalized T-cell clonal expansion were also seen in some patients who did not respond.

Patients with autoimmune disease history or receiving systemic immunosuppression were excluded from the trial. Peripheral blood for TCR sequencing was collected from all dose cohorts at baseline, on cycle 4 day 1, and on cycle 7 day 1. Samples came from an open-label, multicenter, first-in-human phase I dose-escalation trial of ivuxolimab. Adults with locally advanced or metastatic melanoma, renal cell carcinoma, hepatocellular carcinoma or head and neck squamous cell carcinoma were enrolled in the trial. Before TCR sequencing, CD4+ T cells and CD8+ T cells were sorted from peripheral blood as separate populations. To sequence the TCRbeta CDR3 region, genomic DNA was isolated from the sorted cells. TCRbeta CDR3 regions were sequenced using the immunoSEQ Assay. Here the immuneACCESS table is served through TCRdb, limited to in-frame sequences with V and J called. Missing clones are a known gap in these copies; in checked studies unresolved V genes cover under half, and the rest lacks a known reason. The sample has about 49,000 clones on record, around 85% of them singletons. The ten most abundant clones make up about a fifth of the sample.

The chain employs TRBV7-3 and TRBJ2-3; the D gene may be TRBD1 or TRBD2, since each aligns over 5 bases. The specimen was CD4+ or CD8+ T cells sorted from blood, collected in a trial of the OX40 agonist ivuxolimab. This clonotype was obtained from an adult with an advanced solid tumor such as melanoma, head and neck, liver or kidney cancer. The nucleotide sequence reads as follows: TGTGCCAGCAGCTGGGGCGCGAGGGGAACCTACACAGATACGCAGTATTTT. Translation gives CASSWGARGTYTDTQYF.